This T cell receptor beta chain was captured in a study of T cell changes during pregnancy in multiple sclerosis. Some clones are missing from TCRdb's copy, which holds only in-frame ones; the method was immunoSEQ multiplex PCR. Of about 32,000 clones in the sample, approximately 94% were seen once. Unmatched junction bases numbered 7, after V lost 8 bases and J lost 1 base. Germline CDR1 MGHRA, CDR2 YSYEKL. This CDR3 contains 15 residues. The chain recombines TRBV4-1 with TRBJ2-2, with TRBD1 matching over 7 bases. The sequencing here drew on CD4+ T cells from peripheral blood mononuclear cells, taken in the second trimester of pregnancy. The clonotype was recovered from a female donor with multiple sclerosis, enrolled in a pregnancy study. In DNA, the CDR3 is TGCGCCAGCGGACCGGACAGGTGGAACACCGGGGAGCTGTTTTTT. Amino acid sequence: CASGPDRWNTGELFF.